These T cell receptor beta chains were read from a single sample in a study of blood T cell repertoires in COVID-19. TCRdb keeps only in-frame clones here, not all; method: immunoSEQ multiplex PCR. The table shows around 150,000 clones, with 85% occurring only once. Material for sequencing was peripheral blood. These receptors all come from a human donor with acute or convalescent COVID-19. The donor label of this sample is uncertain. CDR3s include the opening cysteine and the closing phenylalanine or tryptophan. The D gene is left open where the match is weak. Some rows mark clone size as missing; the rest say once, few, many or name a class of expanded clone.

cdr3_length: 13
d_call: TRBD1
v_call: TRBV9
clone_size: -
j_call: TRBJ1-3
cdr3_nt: TGTGCCAGCAGCTTTACAGGGGGAGGCACCATATATTTT
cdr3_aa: CASSFTGGGTIYF

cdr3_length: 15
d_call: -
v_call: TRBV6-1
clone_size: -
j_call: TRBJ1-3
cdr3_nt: TGTGCCAGCAATGAAATCTTCTACTCTGGAAACACCATATATTTT
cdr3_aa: CASNEIFYSGNTIYF

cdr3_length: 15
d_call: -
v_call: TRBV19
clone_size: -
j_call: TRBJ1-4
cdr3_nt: TGTGCCAGTACTCGAGCGGGGGTCGGTGGAGAAAAACTGTTTTTT
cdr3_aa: CASTRAGVGGEKLFF

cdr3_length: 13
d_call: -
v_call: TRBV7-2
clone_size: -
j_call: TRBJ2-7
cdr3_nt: TGTGCCAGCACGCCGCAGGGGTTAGGCGAGCAGTACTTC
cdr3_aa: CASTPQGLGEQYF

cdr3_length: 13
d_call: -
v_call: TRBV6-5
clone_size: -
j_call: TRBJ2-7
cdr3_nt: TGTGCCAGCTCTGGGACTCGCCCCTACGAGCAGTACTTC
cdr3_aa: CASSGTRPYEQYF

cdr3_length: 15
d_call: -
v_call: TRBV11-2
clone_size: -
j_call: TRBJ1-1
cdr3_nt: TGTGCCAGCAGCATCAGTACAGGTAGAAACACTGAAGCTTTCTTT
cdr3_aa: CASSISTGRNTEAFF

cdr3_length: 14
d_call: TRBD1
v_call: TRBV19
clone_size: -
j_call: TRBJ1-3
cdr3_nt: TGTGCCAGTAGTACAGGGGGCAATGGAAACACCATATATTTT
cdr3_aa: CASSTGGNGNTIYF

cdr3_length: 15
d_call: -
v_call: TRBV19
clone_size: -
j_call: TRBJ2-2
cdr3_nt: TGTGCCAGTAAAAAGGGGTCCGGAAACACCGGGGAGCTGTTTTTT
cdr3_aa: CASKKGSGNTGELFF

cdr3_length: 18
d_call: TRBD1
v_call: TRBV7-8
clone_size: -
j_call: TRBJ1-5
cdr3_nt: TGTGCCAGCAGCCTTAGGGGGGGGACAGGGGCGAGGAGTCAGCCCCAGCATTTT
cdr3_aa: CASSLRGGTGARSQPQHF

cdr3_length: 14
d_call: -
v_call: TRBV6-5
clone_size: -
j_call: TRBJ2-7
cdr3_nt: TGTGCCAGCAGTCTGGAAGGGGAGGCTTTCGAGCAGTACTTC
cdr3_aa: CASSLEGEAFEQYF

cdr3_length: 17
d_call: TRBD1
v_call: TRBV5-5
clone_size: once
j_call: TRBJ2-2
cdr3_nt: TGTGCCAGCAGCTCCCGGTCAGGACAGGGGGTAATCGGGGAGCTGTTTTTT
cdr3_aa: CASSSRSGQGVIGELFF

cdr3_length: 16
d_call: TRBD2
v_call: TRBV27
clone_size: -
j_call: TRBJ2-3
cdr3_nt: TGTGCCACCAAACTCAATAGCGGGGGGGTGTCAGATACGCAGTATTTT
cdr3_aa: CATKLNSGGVSDTQYF

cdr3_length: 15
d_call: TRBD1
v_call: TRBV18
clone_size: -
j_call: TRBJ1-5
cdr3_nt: TGTGCCAGCTCACCAAAACAGGGGCTGCATCAGCCCCAGCATTTT
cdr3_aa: CASSPKQGLHQPQHF

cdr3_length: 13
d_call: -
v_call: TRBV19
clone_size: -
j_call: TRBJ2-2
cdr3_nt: TGTGCCAGTAGTCCCAGGGGGGCCGGGGAGCTGTTTTTT
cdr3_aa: CASSPRGAGELFF

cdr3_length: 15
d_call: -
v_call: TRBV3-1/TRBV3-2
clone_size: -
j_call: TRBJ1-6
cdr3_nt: TGTGCCAGCGGGAGGTTTTGGGGGAATAATTCACCCCTCCACTTT
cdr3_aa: CASGRFWGNNSPLHF

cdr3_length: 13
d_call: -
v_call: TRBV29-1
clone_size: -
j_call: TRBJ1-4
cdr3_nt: TGCAGCGTTGAGGGTGGGAGGAAAGAAAAACTGTTTTTT
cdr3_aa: CSVEGGRKEKLFF

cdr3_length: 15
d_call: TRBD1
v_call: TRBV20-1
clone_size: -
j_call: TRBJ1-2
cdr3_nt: TGCAGTGCTAGTCCGAGGGGACAGGGGATAGGCGGCTACACCTTC
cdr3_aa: CSASPRGQGIGGYTF

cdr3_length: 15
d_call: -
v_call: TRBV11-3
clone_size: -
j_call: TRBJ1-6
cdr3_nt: TGTGCCAGCAGCTTTAGGGGGTCGCGTAATTCACCCCTCCACTTT
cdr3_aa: CASSFRGSRNSPLHF

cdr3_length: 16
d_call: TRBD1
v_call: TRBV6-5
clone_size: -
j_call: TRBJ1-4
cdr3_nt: TGTGCCAGCAGTTACGGGATAGGGGGCTACAATGAAAAACTGTTTTTT
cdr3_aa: CASSYGIGGYNEKLFF

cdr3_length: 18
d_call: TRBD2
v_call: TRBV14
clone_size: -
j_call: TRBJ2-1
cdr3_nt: TGTGCCAGCAGCCAAGATTCCCCCTTCGGGGGGGTCTACAATGAGCAGTTCTTC
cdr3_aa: CASSQDSPFGGVYNEQFF

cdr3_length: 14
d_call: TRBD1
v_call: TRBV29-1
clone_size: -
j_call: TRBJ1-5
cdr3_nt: TGCAGCGTTGAGGGGACAGGGCACAATCAGCCCCAGCATTTT
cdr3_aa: CSVEGTGHNQPQHF

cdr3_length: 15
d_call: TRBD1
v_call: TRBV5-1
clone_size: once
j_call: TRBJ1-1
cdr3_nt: TGCGCCAGCAGCCAAAATGGACAGGGGAACACTGAAGCTTTCTTT
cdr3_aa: CASSQNGQGNTEAFF

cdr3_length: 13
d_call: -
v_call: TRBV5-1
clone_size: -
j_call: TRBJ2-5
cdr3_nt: TGCGCCAGCAGTCCGGGTCCCCAAGAGACCCAGTACTTC
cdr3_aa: CASSPGPQETQYF

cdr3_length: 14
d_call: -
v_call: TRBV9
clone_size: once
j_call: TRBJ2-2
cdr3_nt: TGTGCCAGCAGCGCCCTCAGGGTAAACGGGGAGCTGTTTTTT
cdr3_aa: CASSALRVNGELFF

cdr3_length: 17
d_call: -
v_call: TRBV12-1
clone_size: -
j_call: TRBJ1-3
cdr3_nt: TGTGCCAGCAGCAAACCCTGCGACAGATCCTCTGGAAACACCATATATTTT
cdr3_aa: CASSKPCDRSSGNTIYF

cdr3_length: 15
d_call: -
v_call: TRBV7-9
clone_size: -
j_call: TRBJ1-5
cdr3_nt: TGTGCCAGCAGCTTTCAGGGATTGGGGAATCAGCCCCAGCATTTT
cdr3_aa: CASSFQGLGNQPQHF

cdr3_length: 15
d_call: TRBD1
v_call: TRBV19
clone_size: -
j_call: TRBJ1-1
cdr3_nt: TGTGCCAGTAGACCCATCGACAGACAGGGGACTGAAGCTTTCTTT
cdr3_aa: CASRPIDRQGTEAFF

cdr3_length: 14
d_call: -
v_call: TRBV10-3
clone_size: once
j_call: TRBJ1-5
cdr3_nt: TGTGCCATCAGTGAAGGTACAGCTAATCAGCCCCAGCATTTT
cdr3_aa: CAISEGTANQPQHF

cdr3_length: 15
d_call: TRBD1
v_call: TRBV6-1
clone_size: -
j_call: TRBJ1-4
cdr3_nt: TGTGCCAGCAGTGAATCGCAGGGGGTTGGTGAAAAACTGTTTTTT
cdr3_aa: CASSESQGVGEKLFF

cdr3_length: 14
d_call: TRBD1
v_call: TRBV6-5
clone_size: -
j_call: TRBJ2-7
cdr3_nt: TGTGCCAGCAGTTACTCGGACAGGGCCCACGAGCAGTACTTC
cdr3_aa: CASSYSDRAHEQYF

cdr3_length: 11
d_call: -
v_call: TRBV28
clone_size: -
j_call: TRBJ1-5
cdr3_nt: TGTGCCAGCAGAGCCAATCAGCCCCAGCATTTT
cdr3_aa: CASRANQPQHF

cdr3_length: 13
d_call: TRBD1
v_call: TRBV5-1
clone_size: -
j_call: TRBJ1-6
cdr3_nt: TGCGCCAGTGGGACAGGGTATAATTCACCCCTCCACTTT
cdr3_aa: CASGTGYNSPLHF

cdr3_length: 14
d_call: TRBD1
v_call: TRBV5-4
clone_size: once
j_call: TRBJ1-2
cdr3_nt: TGTGCCAGCAGCTCCCCCCGGGACAGGGGAGGCTACACCTTC
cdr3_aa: CASSSPRDRGGYTF

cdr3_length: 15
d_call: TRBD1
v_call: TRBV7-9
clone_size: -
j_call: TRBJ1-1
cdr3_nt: TGTGCCAGCAGCTCACTACAGGGGGCGACCGCTGAAGCTTTCTTT
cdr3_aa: CASSSLQGATAEAFF

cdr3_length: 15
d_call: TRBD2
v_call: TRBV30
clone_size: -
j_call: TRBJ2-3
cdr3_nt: TGTGCCTGGACTAGCGGGTCTACTAGCACAGATACGCAGTATTTT
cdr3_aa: CAWTSGSTSTDTQYF

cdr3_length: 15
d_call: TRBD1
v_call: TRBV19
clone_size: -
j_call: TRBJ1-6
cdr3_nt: TGTGCCAGTAGTACAGGGACAGGGAGAAATTCACCCCTCCACTTT
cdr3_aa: CASSTGTGRNSPLHF

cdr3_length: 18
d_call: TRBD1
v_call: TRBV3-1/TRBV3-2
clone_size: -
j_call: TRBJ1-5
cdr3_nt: TGTGCCAGCAGCTATAACCGGGACAGGAATTTGTGCAATCAGCCCCAGCATTTT
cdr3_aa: CASSYNRDRNLCNQPQHF

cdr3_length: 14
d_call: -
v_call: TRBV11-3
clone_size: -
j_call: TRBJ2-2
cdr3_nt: TGTGCCAGCAGCCCCACAGGGTACACCGGGGAGCTGTTTTTT
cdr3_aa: CASSPTGYTGELFF

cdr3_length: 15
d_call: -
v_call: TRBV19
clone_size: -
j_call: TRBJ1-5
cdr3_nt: TGTGCCTCCGGGCGGGCCATTATTAGCAATCAGCCCCAGCATTTT
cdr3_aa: CASGRAIISNQPQHF

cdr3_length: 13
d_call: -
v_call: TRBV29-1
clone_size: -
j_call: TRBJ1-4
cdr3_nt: TGCAGCGTGTCGGACAGCGTTAATGAAAAACTGTTTTTT
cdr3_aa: CSVSDSVNEKLFF